The 32 T cell receptor beta chains below were found in one sample sequenced in a study of spatial heterogeneity in lung cancer. Study-wide results and caveats: Expanded alpha and beta TCR counts within tumors tracked tumor mutation counts.

TCRdb redid the calling of the 5' RACE reads with MiXCR, one entry per CDR3 protein. The sample holds about 7,000 distinct CDR3 sequences, around 12% seen once. The sample's time point: sample taken at primary tumor resection. These receptors' targets are unknown. The sequencing here drew on lung tumor tissue, taken at surgery. The receptor source for this set is a male donor with early-stage non-small cell lung cancer.

This clonotype qualifies as medium-sized. This beta chain slipped into a library made for alpha chains as a stray read, so its size is not meaningful. V gene TRBV11-2 combines with J gene TRBJ2-5, with TRBD2 identical over 11 bases. The length of the CDR3 is 16 residues. V was pared by 5 bases and J by 2 bases, with 7 bases of the junction left unmatched. Germline CDR1 is SGHAT and CDR2 is FQNNGV. In nucleotides, the CDR3 is TGTGCCAGCAGCCCCGGGACTAGCGGCACTCAAGAGACCCAGTACTTC. Translation gives CASSPGTSGTQETQYF.

As to this clonotype: The junction differs from germline at one of its ends, possibly a read error. Being off target in a library aimed at alpha chains, this beta chain has a size of little meaning. The rearrangement links TRBV7-3 to TRBJ2-2; the D gene is possibly TRBD1 (6 bases). Per the germline V gene, CDR1 is SGHTA and CDR2 is FQGTGA. This CDR3 is 13 amino acids long. CDR3 amino acids: CASSLDSYTGELF. For the CDR3, the DNA is TGTGCCAGCAGCTTGGACAGCTACACCGGGGAGCTGTTT.

This clonotype was seen many times. With the library built for alpha chains, this beta chain is off target and its frequency is not meaningful. The chain carries TRBV4-1 and TRBJ1-5; no clear D. Germline CDR1 MGHRA, CDR2 YSYEKL. The CDR3 runs 16 residues. V was pared by 4 bases and J by 4 bases, with 17 bases between. This chain's CDR3 is CASSLEPVGSNQPQHF. CDR3 DNA sequence: TGCGCCAGCAGCCTAGAGCCCGTCGGGAGTAATCAGCCCCAGCATTTT.

A remark on this clonotype: This beta chain is off target for a library built for alpha chains, so its abundance means little. The J gene is TRBJ1-6, the V gene TRBV3-1, with 12 nucleotides matching TRBD1. The germline CDR1 and CDR2 sequences are LGHDT and YNNKEL (reference sequence). CDR3 length: 16 amino acids. V trimming: 3 bases; J trimming: 9 bases; junction bases outside the gene matches: 6. The CDR3 DNA reads TGTGCCAGCAGCCACCGGGACAGGGGGCTAGGTTCACCCCTCCACTTT. Protein: CASSHRDRGLGSPLHF. The whole variable domain, filled in from reference TRBV3-1 and TRBJ1-6, reads DTAVSQTPKYLVTQMGNDKSIKCEQNLGHDTMYWYKQDSKKFLKIMFSYNNKELIINETVPNRFSPKSPDKAHLNLHINSLELGDSAVYFCASSHRDRGLGSPLHFGNGTRLTVT.

Points on this clonotype: This beta chain is a stray read from a library made for alpha chains; its abundance is not meaningful. The rearrangement links TRBV19 to TRBJ1-4; possible D gene TRBD1, 6 bases. V lost 1 base to trimming and J lost 3 bases, with 15 bases between them. Germline values: CDR1 LNHDA, CDR2 SQIVND (reference sequence). The CDR3 loop spans 17 amino acids. In DNA form, the CDR3 reads TGTGCCAGTAGTATAGCAGGGCCAGGGGACGCTAATGAAAAACTGTTTTTT. Translated: CASSIAGPGDANEKLFF.

This clonotype ranks as medium-sized. Since the library was made to target alpha chains, this beta chain is a stray read and its abundance is not meaningful. This chain links TRBV5-5 with TRBJ2-5; weak D call: TRBD2 (5 bases). The CDR3 runs to 15 residues. Germline CDR1 is SGHKS and CDR2 is YYEKEE (reference sequence). Between the trimmed V and J ends, which lost 0 bases and 5 bases, there was a span of 14 bases. CDR3 sequence: CASSLAEGSAETQYF. As DNA, the CDR3 is TGTGCCAGCAGCTTGGCAGAGGGTTCGGCGGAGACCCAGTACTTC.

This clonotype was counted ten times or more. Being off target in a library aimed at alpha chains, this beta chain has a size of little meaning. J is TRBJ2-1 and V is TRBV20-1, with 7 bases that match TRBD1. The junction had 5 bases not matched to a gene; V was cut back by 5 bases and J by 7 bases. In germline, CDR1 is DFQATT, CDR2 SNEGSKA (reference sequence). There are 12 residues in the CDR3. CDR3 nucleotides: TGCAGTGCTTACCGGGACAGAAATGAGCAGTTCTTC. Encoded protein: CSAYRDRNEQFF.

This clonotype was detected once. This beta chain was picked up by a library intended for alpha chains and is off target, so its count carries little meaning. The CDR3 loop is CASSGGTANTEAFF. In DNA form, the CDR3 reads TGTGCCAGCAGTGGAGGGACAGCGAACACTGAAGCTTTCTTT. J is TRBJ1-1 and V is TRBV7-3, with 7 bases identical to TRBD1. The CDR3 sequence is 14 residues long. Losses at the gene ends were 6 bases for V and 1 base for J; bases not matched to a gene: 5. Germline V lookup: CDR1 SGHTA, CDR2 FQGTGA.

This clonotype is classed as medium-sized. Little can be read into the size of this beta chain, an off-target read in a library designed for alpha chains. CDR3 sequence (DNA): TGTGCCTGGACTTGGACAGGGAAGACTGAAGCTTTCTTT. It yields the protein CAWTWTGKTEAFF. This chain connects TRBV30 to TRBJ1-1; 8 bases match TRBD1. CDR1 is GTSNPN and CDR2 is SVGIG in the germline V gene (reference sequence). This CDR3 is built from 13 residues. With V trimmed by 4 bases and J by 5 bases, 6 bases remained unmatched.

For this clonotype: This beta chain is a stray sequence in a library constructed for alpha chains; its clone size is not meaningful. V and J are TRBV29-1 and TRBJ1-2, with D hard to call. The CDR3 spans 12 residues. Trimming pared 4 bases from V and 5 bases from J, leaving 11 bases between. Germline assignment: CDR1 SQVTM and CDR2 ANQGSEA. CDR3: CSVAGEGYGYTF. The CDR3 DNA follows: TGCAGCGTTGCTGGGGAGGGATATGGCTACACCTTC.

This clonotype occurred many times. This beta chain came through as a stray read in a library set up for alpha chains, and its size says little. CDR3 residues: CASSPQVGGGADTQYF. The CDR3 region has the DNA TGTGCCAGCAGCCCCCAGGTTGGGGGAGGGGCGGATACGCAGTATTTT. This sequence joins TRBV7-2 and TRBJ2-3; 7 bases agree with TRBD2. Germline loops: CDR1 SGHTA, CDR2 FQGNSA. The J segment lost 6 bases and the V segment lost 5 bases, leaving 14 bases of the junction unmatched. CDR3 length: 16 residues.

This clonotype occurred many times. This beta chain lies outside the target of a library built for alpha chains; its clone size means little. This sequence joins TRBV18 and TRBJ2-3, with no clear D. V dropped 0 bases and J dropped 4 bases, with 5 bases sitting between them. Germline V gene sequence: CDR1 KGHSH, CDR2 LQKENI. The CDR3 loop spans 13 amino acids. CDR3 sequence reads: CASSPPGSDTQYF. In nucleotides, the CDR3 is TGTGCCAGCTCACCACCAGGCTCAGATACGCAGTATTTT.

This clonotype was counted ten times or more. This beta chain turned up in a library designed for alpha chains; as an off-target read, its abundance says little. This chain connects TRBV11-2 to TRBJ1-1; no firm D call. This CDR3 contains 15 residues. The germline CDR1 and CDR2 sequences are SGHAT and FQNNGV. Trimming removed 1 base at V and 5 bases at J, with 14 bases between. The CDR3 nucleotides are TGTGCCAGCAGCTTAGGAGTAAGGAGTGTGACTGAAGCTTTCTTT. It is translated as CASSLGVRSVTEAFF.

This clonotype was detected ten times or more. This beta chain is an unintended read in a library built for alpha chains; its size means little. V gene TRBV6-1 combines with J gene TRBJ2-7; D is possibly TRBD1 (5 bases). In germline, CDR1 is MNHNS, CDR2 SASEGT. This CDR3 region has 13 residues. V was trimmed by 4 bases and J by 3 bases, leaving 10 bases between them. The chain's CDR3 is CASSVTTVYEQYF. In nucleotides, the CDR3 is TGTGCCAGCAGTGTTACGACAGTCTACGAGCAGTACTTC.

Sample share makes this clonotype medium-sized (0.01 to 0.1%). Within a library made for alpha chains, this beta chain is off target, and its count is uninformative. This sequence joins TRBV4-1 and TRBJ2-7, with 9 bases identical to TRBD1. With V trimmed by 2 bases and J by 3 bases, 17 bases remained unmatched. Per germline, CDR1 MGHRA and CDR2 YSYEKL. The CDR3 length is 19 residues. The CDR3 nucleotides are TGCGCCAGCAGCCAATCCCGGGACAGGGTCGGGAGTAATGTCTACGAGCAGTACTTC. Residues: CASSQSRDRVGSNVYEQYF.

This clonotype has a count of ten or more. With the library built for alpha chains, this beta chain is off target and its frequency is not meaningful. This rearrangement joins TRBV28 to TRBJ1-2, with TRBD1 matching 7 bases. Germline CDR1 MDHEN, CDR2 SYDVKM. Trimming took 4 bases from V and 2 from J; bases not matched to a gene: 4. CDR3 size: 14 residues. Here the CDR3 reads CASSSGTVNYGYTF. The DNA of the CDR3 is TGTGCCAGCAGTTCCGGGACAGTCAACTATGGCTACACCTTC.

This clonotype is medium-sized in the sample. Being off target in a library aimed at alpha chains, this beta chain has a size of little meaning. The chain carries TRBV7-9 and TRBJ1-5, with D possibly TRBD1 on 5 matching bases. Germline assignment: CDR1 SEHNR and CDR2 FQNEAQ (reference sequence). V gave up 1 base and J gave up 2 bases, with 9 bases separating them. This CDR3 has 15 amino acids. CDR3 sequence (DNA): TGTGCCAGCAGCTTAGAGGAAGGGGGCAATCAGCCCCAGCATTTT. Protein sequence: CASSLEEGGNQPQHF. Supplemented by reference TRBV7-9 and TRBJ1-5, the full variable domain reads DTGVSQNPRHKITKRGQNVTFRCDPISEHNRLYWYRQTLGQGPEFLTYFQNEAQLEKSRLLSDRFSAERPKGSFSTLEIQRTEQGDSAMYLCASSLEEGGNQPQHFGDGTRLSIL.

This clonotype was seen many times. This beta chain represents an off-target read in a library built for alpha chains; its size is of limited meaning. The chain combines TRBV2 with TRBJ2-7, with 7 bases identical to TRBD1. V shed 6 bases and J 4 bases; nucleotides not matched to a gene: 6. Germline CDR1 reads SNHLY; CDR2 reads FYNNEI. This CDR3 contains 13 residues. CDR3 nucleotides: TGTGCCAGCAGCGTCGACAGGGCGTACGAGCAGTACTTC. Amino acid sequence: CASSVDRAYEQYF.

This clonotype has ten or more counts. This beta chain is off target for a library built for alpha chains, so its abundance means little. J is TRBJ2-5 and V is TRBV20-1; D remains ambiguous. The CDR3 totals 12 residues. The germline CDR1 and CDR2 sequences are DFQATT and SNEGSKA (reference sequence). Trimming stripped 6 bases from V and 4 bases from J, with 12 bases between. The CDR3 bases are TGCAGTGCGGAGAGGAGCTCAGAGACCCAGTACTTC. This encodes CSAERSSETQYF.

This clonotype rates as medium-sized (0.01 to 0.1%). This beta chain came through as a stray read in a library set up for alpha chains, and its size says little. The chain carries TRBV10-1 and TRBJ2-1; 10 bases map to TRBD1. CDR3 length: 14 residues. Germline CDR1 and CDR2: WNHNN and SYGVQD (reference sequence). Trimming at V came to 7 bases and at J to 10 bases, leaving 10 bases not matched to a gene. The CDR3: CASTSRRDRGEQFF. Here the CDR3 DNA reads TGCGCCAGCACTTCACGACGGGACAGGGGAGAGCAGTTCTTC.

This clonotype was counted ten times or more. For a library built for alpha chains, this beta chain is a stray read; little rests on its size. This chain links TRBV7-9 with TRBJ1-1, with 12 nucleotides matching TRBD1. The germline CDR1 and CDR2 sequences are SEHNR and FQNEAQ (reference sequence). The CDR3 runs to 15 residues. Trimming cost V 6 bases and J 2 bases; bases outside gene matches: 4. The CDR3 DNA reads TGTGCCAGCAGAGCCGGGACAGGGGGCAACACTGAAGCTTTCTTT. It yields the protein CASRAGTGGNTEAFF.

Ten or more counts support this clonotype. Since the library was made to target alpha chains, this beta chain is a stray read and its abundance is not meaningful. The chain couples TRBV19 to TRBJ2-4; D tentatively fits TRBD1 or TRBD2 (6 bases each). Trimming left V 4 bases short and J 2 bases short, with 12 bases between. CDR3 size: 15 residues. Germline CDR1 LNHDA, CDR2 SQIVND (reference sequence). In DNA form, the CDR3 reads TGTGCCAGTAGTAACGGGGGCTGGTCCAAAAACATTCAGTACTTC. Translation: CASSNGGWSKNIQYF.

As regards this clonotype: Being off target in a library aimed at alpha chains, this beta chain has a size of little meaning. The chain employs TRBV7-6 and TRBJ2-7, with D hard to call. Trimming took 5 bases from V and 3 from J, leaving 11 bases between them. Germline CDR1 reads SGHVS; CDR2 reads FNYEAQ. CDR3 length: 13 amino acids. The CDR3 DNA reads TGTGCCAGCAGCCCTGGGCCGAACTACGAGCAGTACTTC. Its protein product is CASSPGPNYEQYF. The full variable domain, its missing parts supplied by reference TRBV7-6 and TRBJ2-7, is GAGVSQSPRYKVTKRGQDVALRCDPISGHVSLYWYRQALGQGPEFLTYFNYEAQQDKSGLPNDRFSAERPEGSISTLTIQRTEQRDSAMYRCASSPGPNYEQYFGPGTRLTVT.

Judged by abundance, this clonotype is medium-sized (0.01 to 0.1%). Because the library targeted alpha chains, this beta chain is an off-target read whose size means little. This chain joins TRBV28 and TRBJ1-1; no reliable D call. Between the trimmed V and J ends, which lost 1 base and 1 base, there was a span of 25 bases. The CDR3 runs to 20 residues. Germline V gives CDR1 MDHEN, CDR2 SYDVKM. The CDR3 loop is CASSLYPAVAIVQPNTEAFF. The CDR3 region has the DNA TGTGCCAGCAGTTTATATCCCGCCGTGGCGATCGTACAGCCGAACACTGAAGCTTTCTTT. Looking up the rest from reference TRBV28 and TRBJ1-1 gives the full variable domain: DVKVTQSSRYLVKRTGEKVFLECVQDMDHENMFWYRQDPGLGLRLIYFSYDVKMKEKGDIPEGYSVSREKKERFSLILESASTNQTSMYLCASSLYPAVAIVQPNTEAFFGQGTRLTVV.

This clonotype was found many times. A library made for alpha chains picked up this beta chain off target, so its size means little. The rearrangement uses TRBV20-1 and TRBJ2-1, with a weak D call TRBD2 (6 bases). V was clipped by 6 bases and J by 8 bases, with 20 bases between them. The CDR3 contains 14 residues. The germline CDR1 and CDR2 sequences are DFQATT and SNEGSKA (reference sequence). CDR3 region: CSAGGGITLDEQFF. The CDR3 nucleotides are TGCAGTGCGGGTGGCGGGATAACCCTCGATGAGCAGTTCTTC.

This clonotype qualifies as medium-sized (0.01 to 0.1%). The size of this beta chain means little, since it is a stray read in a library made for alpha chains. The J gene is TRBJ2-5, the V gene TRBV20-1; D may match TRBD1 or TRBD2 (5 bases each). V gave up 0 bases and J gave up 5 bases, with 13 bases separating them. Germline CDR1 and CDR2: DFQATT and SNEGSKA (reference sequence). The CDR3 loop spans 14 amino acids. The CDR3 loop is CSARDSVGTETQYF. DNA of the CDR3: TGCAGTGCTAGAGATTCGGTTGGGACGGAGACCCAGTACTTC.

Concerning this clonotype itself: With the library built for alpha chains, this beta chain is off target and its frequency is not meaningful. This chain's CDR3 is CASSFGHTFVMNTEAFF. CDR3 nucleotide sequence: TGTGCCAGCAGTTTTGGACACACCTTCGTTATGAACACTGAAGCTTTCTTT. The genes are TRBV12-3 or TRBV12-4 and TRBJ1-1; tentative D call: TRBD1 (5 bases). This CDR3 spans 17 amino acids. V was trimmed by 3 bases and J by 0 bases, leaving 17 bases between them.

As regards this clonotype: The library was built for alpha chains, so this beta chain is an off-target read and its size means little. The chain carries TRBV5-1 and TRBJ1-1; 8 bases are shared with TRBD1. This CDR3 spans 15 amino acids. Losses at the gene ends were 4 bases for V and 0 bases for J; bases not matched to a gene: 5. From germline, CDR1 is SGHRS and CDR2 YFSETQ. CDR3 nucleotides: TGCGCCAGCAGCGGGGGACAGGCAGTGAACACTGAAGCTTTCTTT. Translation: CASSGGQAVNTEAFF.

The sample holds many counts of this clonotype. With the library built for alpha chains, this beta chain is off target and its frequency is not meaningful. The rearrangement uses TRBV4-1 and TRBJ1-1, with TRBD1 identical over 8 bases. The germline gives CDR1 MGHRA, CDR2 YSYEKL. The trim removed 1 base at V and 8 bases at J, leaving 9 bases unmatched. There are 15 residues in the CDR3. For the CDR3, the DNA is TGCGCCAGCAGCCAAGCGGACAGGGAAGGGGAGGAAGCTTTCTTT. The encoded protein is CASSQADREGEEAFF.

Concerning this clonotype: The library was designed around alpha chains, so this beta chain is a stray read whose abundance carries little weight. V and J are TRBV20-1 and TRBJ2-1, with a tentative D call TRBD1 (5 bases). Germline loops: CDR1 DFQATT, CDR2 SNEGSKA (reference sequence). Trimming cost V 0 bases and J 7 bases, with 10 bases left between them. The length of the CDR3 is 13 residues. The CDR3 sequence: CSARDRVSNEQFF. The CDR3 DNA reads as TGCAGTGCTAGAGACAGGGTTTCGAATGAGCAGTTCTTC.

This clonotype is medium-sized. This beta chain appears as a stray read in a library generated for alpha chains; its size is not informative. This chain joins TRBV12-3 or TRBV12-4 and TRBJ1-5; D is undetermined. This CDR3 contains 14 residues. Trimming removed 1 base at V and 0 bases at J, with 4 bases between. In nucleotides, the CDR3 is TGTGCCAGCAGTTTAGGGAATAGCAATCAGCCCCAGCATTTT. Amino acid sequence: CASSLGNSNQPQHF.

About this clonotype itself: This beta chain is a stray sequence in a library constructed for alpha chains; its clone size is not meaningful. The chain employs TRBV10-1 and TRBJ2-7; D call uncertain. The CDR3 totals 13 residues. V was shortened by 5 bases and J by 3 bases, with 11 bases between the two germline ends. CDR1 is WNHNN, CDR2 SYGVQD, per germline (reference sequence). The CDR3 DNA reads TGCGCCAGCAGTTCGAATATAGACTACGAGCAGTACTTC. Residues: CASSSNIDYEQYF.